Each of the 5 T cell receptor beta chains below was sequenced from the same sample in a study of shared clonotypes between healthy human individuals. CD45RO-negative cells were positively selected for CCR7, leaving out terminally differentiated effector memory CD45RA+ cells. Measured with immunoSEQ multiplex PCR; TCRdb has only the in-frame clones, and not every one. Of about 2.1 million clones in the sample, about 92% are singletons; the top ten hold more than 1.5%. Sequences were obtained from naive CD8+ T cells from PBMCs. These TCRs come from a man between 18 and 35 years old in good health. Some clones in this sample may be carry-over from other donors' samples.

This chain uses TRBV9 with TRBJ2-1; possibly TRBD1 for D (6 bases). Germline V gene sequence: CDR1 SGDLS, CDR2 YYNGEE. The V gene lost 4 bases and the J gene lost 4 bases, with 12 bases spanning the gap. This CDR3 is 14 amino acids long. This chain's CDR3 is CASSPQTGYNEQFF. The CDR3 DNA follows: TGTGCCAGCAGCCCCCAGACAGGATACAATGAGCAGTTCTTC.

The V call is TRBV28, the J call TRBJ1-4; D perhaps matches TRBD1 (6 bases). Trimming left V 6 bases short and J 7 bases short, with 15 bases between. The CDR3 length is 14 residues. Germline V gene sequence: CDR1 MDHEN, CDR2 SYDVKM. The CDR3 spells CASRRQAQVEKLFF. The CDR3 DNA follows: TGTGCCAGCAGAAGACAGGCCCAGGTTGAAAAACTGTTTTTT.

V usage is TRBV27 and J usage is TRBJ2-1, with 12 bases identical to TRBD2. J lost 1 base, V lost 5 bases, and 6 bases had no gene match. Germline values: CDR1 MNHEY, CDR2 SMNVEV (reference sequence). CDR3 size: 17 residues. CDR3 sequence reads: CASSVLAGGPSYNEQFF. In DNA, the CDR3 is TGTGCCAGCAGTGTCCTAGCGGGAGGGCCGTCCTACAATGAGCAGTTCTTC.

This chain uses TRBV5-8 with TRBJ1-2; 8 bases are shared with TRBD1. V dropped 1 base and J dropped 4; count of bases not matched to a gene: 6. The CDR3 spans 15 residues. CDR1 is SGHTS, CDR2 YDEGEE, per germline. The CDR3 sequence is CASSLYRGKPYGYTF. The CDR3 nucleotides read TGTGCCAGCAGCTTGTACAGGGGGAAACCCTATGGCTACACCTTC.

The V call is TRBV7-2, the J call TRBJ2-3; no clear D gene. This CDR3 comprises 15 residues. CDR1 and CDR2 from the germline V gene are SGHTA and FQGNSA. Trimming removed 1 base from V and 6 bases from J, with 14 bases in between. The CDR3 DNA is TGTGCCAGCAGCTTAGACGGAGTTTTCGGGGATACGCAGTATTTT. It yields the protein CASSLDGVFGDTQYF.